The T cell receptor beta chain described here comes from a study of regulatory T cells in long-lasting Graves disease. This clonotype came up a few times. With iRepertoire HTBI primers and Arm-PCR of CDR3 regions, TCR beta libraries were built. MiXCR was run by TCRdb on the multiplex PCR reads, yielding one entry per CDR3 protein. Of some 350,000 distinct CDR3 sequences listed, 16% are singletons. Time point here: newly diagnosed GD, antithyroid drugs for less than 3 months. The TCR library was prepared using RNA isolated from PBMCs. V dropped 0 bases and J dropped 1 base, with 14 bases sitting between them. The germline gives CDR1 DFQATT, CDR2 SNEGSKA (reference sequence). This CDR3 has 16 residues. The same data also contributed to another study, on T cells in Graves' hyperthyroidism and ophthalmopathy.

The rearrangement joins TRBV20-1 to TRBJ2-3; no definite D call. The source was peripheral blood mononuclear cells (PBMCs), collected at new diagnosis, from a patient treated with antithyroid drugs. This sequence originates from a woman under 30 with Graves disease. CDR3 bases: TGCAGTGCTAGAGATGGGGTTGTAAGGGGCACAGATACGCAGTATTTT. It specifies CSARDGVVRGTDTQYF.